The entry below gives a single T cell receptor beta chain sequence along with its context. The data belong to a study of blood T cell repertoires in COVID-19. Study at large: Acute and convalescent COVID-19 samples came from the United States, Italy and Spain. Sample material is recorded as cDNA or gDNA derived from T cells, B-cell-depleted T cells, or PBMCs.

The germline V and J ends were trimmed by 6 bases and 4 bases, with 9 bases remaining between them. The CDR3 loop spans 12 amino acids. Original analysis: Reference gene primer amplification in the assay estimated nucleated cell counts. Profiled with immunoSEQ multiplex PCR; TCRdb holds only in-frame clones, not every one. The V and J calls and clone size are taken from that table; D and trimming were inferred from the DNA. This sample has more than 15,000 clones; 82% occur once, and the top ten carry 20% to 25%. Sequencing was done on a sample of peripheral blood. The gene calls are TRBV12-3 or TRBV12-4 and TRBJ2-5, with TRBD2 as a possible D gene (5 bases). This clonotype was obtained from an elderly man with active COVID-19. Here the CDR3 reads CASSPEAETQYF. CDR3 DNA sequence: TGTGCCAGCAGCCCGGAGGCAGAGACCCAGTACTTC.